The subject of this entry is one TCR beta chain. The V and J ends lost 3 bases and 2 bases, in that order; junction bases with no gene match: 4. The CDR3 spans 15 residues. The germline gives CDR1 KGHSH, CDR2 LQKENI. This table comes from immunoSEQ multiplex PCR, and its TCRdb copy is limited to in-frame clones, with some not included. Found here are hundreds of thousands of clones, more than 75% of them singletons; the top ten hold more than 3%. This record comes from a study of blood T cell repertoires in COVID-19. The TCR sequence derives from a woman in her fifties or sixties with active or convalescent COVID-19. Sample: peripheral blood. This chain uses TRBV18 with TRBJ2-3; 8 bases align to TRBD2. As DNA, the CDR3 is TGTGCCAGCTCACCGGGACTAGGTAACACAGATACGCAGTATTTT. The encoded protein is CASSPGLGNTDTQYF.